The rows below give T cell receptor beta chains drawn from one sample of a study of T cell repertoires in cytomegalovirus infection. Antigens for these TCRs are unknown. TCRdb reprocessed the reads via MiXCR and lists one record per CDR3 protein. The sample has roughly 730,000 distinct CDR3 sequences, roughly 33% seen once. The specimen was cultured PBMCs, collected from culture after CMV antigen stimulation. The receptors shown here come from a human donor in good health (CMV status not recorded). Some clones in this sample may be carry-over from other donors' samples. The CDR3 runs from the conserved cysteine through the conserved F or W. Each record gives: V gene, J gene, D gene, clone size, CDR3 protein, CDR3 DNA. A D gene is named only where the DNA matches it firmly. Clone size, where shown, is once, few, many, or a class for clones that have expanded.

TRBV2	TRBJ2-3	-	-	CASSGTVTSTDTQYF	TGTGCCAGCAGTGGGACAGTTACTAGCACAGATACGCAGTATTTT
TRBV27	TRBJ2-7	-	-	CASSLSGPGYRGFEQYF	TGTGCCAGCAGTTTATCCGGGCCTGGGTACCGAGGATTCGAGCAGTACTTC
TRBV10-3	TRBJ2-7	-	-	CAISGLEDYEQYF	TGTGCCATCAGTGGATTGGAGGACTACGAGCAGTACTTC
TRBV12-3/TRBV12-4	TRBJ2-4	-	few	CASSLGQPNIQYF	TGTGCCAGCAGCCTCGGGCAGCCAAACATTCAGTACTTC
TRBV20-1	TRBJ2-7	-	-	CSARSGGGPSYEQYF	TGCAGTGCTAGATCAGGGGGAGGGCCCTCCTACGAGCAGTACTTC
TRBV6-1	TRBJ2-7	TRBD2	few	CASSPGLAGREQYF	TGTGCCAGCAGCCCGGGACTAGCGGGGCGCGAGCAGTACTTC
TRBV28	TRBJ2-1	TRBD2	-	CASSSPLGSSGAYNEQFF	TGTGCCAGCAGTTCACCACTCGGGAGTAGCGGGGCCTACAATGAGCAGTTCTTC
TRBV19	TRBJ1-1	TRBD1	-	CASSREGAWGNTEAFF	TGTGCCAGTAGTAGGGAGGGGGCCTGGGGGAACACTGAAGCTTTCTTT
TRBV7-6	TRBJ1-1	-	few	CASSLGTTTEAFF	TGTGCCAGCAGCTTGGGGACGACCACTGAAGCTTTCTTT
TRBV9	TRBJ1-6	-	-	CASSLQGLNSPLHF	TGTGCCAGCAGCCTACAGGGCCTTAATTCACCCCTCCACTTT
TRBV7-6	TRBJ2-7	-	few	CASSLDNEQYF	TGTGCCAGCAGCTTAGATAACGAGCAGTACTTC
TRBV7-8	TRBJ1-2	-	few	CASSAQAPGYGYTF	TGTGCCAGCAGCGCTCAGGCGCCCGGGTATGGCTACACCTTC
TRBV29-1	TRBJ1-2	TRBD1	-	CSVRGGQFHDYGYTF	TGCAGCGTCCGGGGGGGACAGTTTCACGACTATGGCTACACCTTC
TRBV6-1	TRBJ2-2	TRBD1	-	CASSEARRGLYTGELFF	TGTGCCAGCAGTGAAGCAAGAAGGGGGCTTTACACCGGGGAGCTGTTTTTT
TRBV4-3	TRBJ2-1	TRBD2	-	CASSQSRGGRYLSNEQFF	TGCGCCAGCAGCCAATCCAGAGGCGGGAGGTACTTATCGAATGAGCAGTTCTTC
TRBV20-1	TRBJ2-1	TRBD2	-	CSAVSGSSYNEQFF	TGCAGTGCAGTTAGCGGGAGTTCCTACAATGAGCAGTTCTTC
TRBV15	TRBJ2-7	-	few	CATLWGAPYEQYF	TGTGCCACTCTCTGGGGGGCCCCCTACGAGCAGTACTTC
TRBV11-2	TRBJ2-1	TRBD2	few	CASSARLAGGVSEQFF	TGTGCCAGCAGCGCTCGACTAGCGGGAGGGGTTAGTGAGCAGTTCTTC
TRBV7-2	TRBJ1-1	-	-	CASSFMEQAFF	TGTGCCAGCAGCTTCATGGAGCAAGCTTTCTTT
TRBV27	TRBJ1-1	-	-	CASSRSGTLMTEAFF	TGTGCCAGCAGCCGATCCGGGACACTGATGACGGAAGCTTTCTTT
TRBV7-2	TRBJ2-1	-	many	CASSLGRSGVNEQFF	TGTGCCAGCAGCTTGGGCCGGTCGGGGGTCAATGAGCAGTTCTTC
TRBV6-1	TRBJ1-1	-	many	CASTPHLNTEAFF	TGTGCCAGCACCCCCCACTTGAACACTGAAGCTTTCTTT
TRBV18	TRBJ1-4	-	-	CASSPGVREKLFF	TGTGCCAGCTCACCAGGGGTGAGGGAAAAACTGTTTTTT
TRBV18	TRBJ2-7	-	few	CASSPGTDLYEQYF	TGTGCCAGCTCACCAGGGACGGATCTCTACGAGCAGTACTTC
TRBV7-2	TRBJ2-1	-	many	CASSLARFNEQFF	TGTGCCAGCAGCTTAGCGAGGTTTAATGAGCAGTTCTTC
TRBV20-1	TRBJ1-6	-	-	CSARGGRNSPLHF	TGCAGTGCTAGGGGGGGGAGGAATTCACCCCTCCACTTT
TRBV19	TRBJ2-3	-	-	CASSIVGRGADTQYF	TGTGCCAGTAGTATAGTAGGACGAGGGGCAGATACGCAGTATTTT
TRBV12-3/TRBV12-4	TRBJ2-1	-	-	CASTFSTGIPSYNEQFF	TGTGCCAGCACTTTTAGTACCGGGATCCCCTCCTACAATGAGCAGTTCTTC
TRBV7-2	TRBJ1-3	-	few	CASSFRPFSGNTIYF	TGTGCCAGCAGCTTTAGGCCTTTCTCTGGAAACACCATATATTTT
TRBV7-2	TRBJ2-1	-	many	CASSLGPTRHNEQFF	TGTGCCAGCAGCTTAGGCCCCACTAGGCACAATGAGCAGTTCTTC
TRBV5-1	TRBJ2-5	-	-	CASSLPRKGETQYF	TGCGCCAGCAGCTTGCCGCGGAAGGGAGAGACCCAGTACTTC
TRBV7-2	TRBJ1-3	-	many	CASSSTTTGNTIYF	TGTGCCAGCAGCTCCACTACCACTGGAAACACCATATATTTT
TRBV7-2	TRBJ2-3	TRBD2	-	CASSRWGGESTDTQYF	TGTGCCAGCAGCCGTTGGGGGGGAGAAAGCACAGATACGCAGTATTTT
TRBV4-3	TRBJ2-7	-	-	CASSQVAGTNEQYF	TGCGCCAGCAGCCAAGTGGCCGGGACAAACGAGCAGTACTTC
TRBV19	TRBJ1-2	-	few	CASSIRAAMNYGYTF	TGTGCCAGTAGCATCAGGGCAGCTATGAACTATGGCTACACCTTC
TRBV10-3	TRBJ1-2	-	-	CAISVAGQVYGYTF	TGTGCCATCAGTGTGGCGGGACAAGTCTATGGCTACACCTTC
TRBV28	TRBJ1-2	-	-	CASSFEAANTIF	TGTGCCAGCAGTTTTGAGGCGGCTAACACCATCTTC
TRBV12-3/TRBV12-4	TRBJ2-3	-	-	CASSFLGTTDTQYF	TGTGCCAGCAGTTTTCTAGGAACTACAGATACGCAGTATTTT
TRBV7-2	TRBJ2-5	-	many	CASSLPGGGPYQETQYF	TGTGCCAGCAGCTTACCCGGGGGAGGACCGTACCAAGAGACCCAGTACTTC
TRBV6-1	TRBJ2-7	TRBD1	-	CASRSPGTASYEQYF	TGTGCCAGCAGAAGCCCCGGGACAGCATCCTACGAGCAGTACTTC